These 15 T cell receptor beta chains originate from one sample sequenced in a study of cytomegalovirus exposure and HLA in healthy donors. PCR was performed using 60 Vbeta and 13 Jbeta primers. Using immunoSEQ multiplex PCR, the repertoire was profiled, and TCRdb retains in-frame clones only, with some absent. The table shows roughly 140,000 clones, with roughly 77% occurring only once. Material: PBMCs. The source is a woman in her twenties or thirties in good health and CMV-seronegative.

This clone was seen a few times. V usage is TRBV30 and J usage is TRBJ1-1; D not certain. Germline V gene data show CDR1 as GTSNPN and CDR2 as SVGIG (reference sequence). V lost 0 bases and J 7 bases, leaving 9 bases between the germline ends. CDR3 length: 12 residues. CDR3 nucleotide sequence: TGTGCCTGGAGTGTTGAGGCCTGTGAAGCTTTCTTT. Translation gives CAWSVEACEAFF.

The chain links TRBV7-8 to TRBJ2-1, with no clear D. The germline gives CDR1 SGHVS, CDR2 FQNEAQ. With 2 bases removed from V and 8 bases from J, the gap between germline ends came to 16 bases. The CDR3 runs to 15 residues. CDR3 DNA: TGTGCCAGCAGCTTACTCGGCGGTGCTTTCTATGAGCAGTTCTTC. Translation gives CASSLLGGAFYEQFF.

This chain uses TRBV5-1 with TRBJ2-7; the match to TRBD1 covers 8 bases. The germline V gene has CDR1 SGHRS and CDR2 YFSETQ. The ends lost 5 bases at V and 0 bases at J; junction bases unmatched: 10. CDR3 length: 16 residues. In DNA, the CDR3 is TGCGCCAGCAGGGACAGGGATCTGATAAGCTCCTACGAGCAGTACTTC. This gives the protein CASRDRDLISSYEQYF.

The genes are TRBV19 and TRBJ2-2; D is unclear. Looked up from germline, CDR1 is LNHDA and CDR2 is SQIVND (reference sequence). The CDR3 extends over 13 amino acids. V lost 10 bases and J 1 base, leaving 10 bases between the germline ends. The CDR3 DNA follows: TGTGCCACTCAACCAGGGAACACCGGGGAGCTGTTTTTT. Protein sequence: CATQPGNTGELFF.

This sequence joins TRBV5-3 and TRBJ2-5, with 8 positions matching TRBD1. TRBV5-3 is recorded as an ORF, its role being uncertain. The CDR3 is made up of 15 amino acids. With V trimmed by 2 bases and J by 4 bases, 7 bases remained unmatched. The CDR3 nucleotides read TGTGCCAGAAGCTTCAGGGGACAGGCCCCAGAGACCCAGTACTTC. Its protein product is CARSFRGQAPETQYF.

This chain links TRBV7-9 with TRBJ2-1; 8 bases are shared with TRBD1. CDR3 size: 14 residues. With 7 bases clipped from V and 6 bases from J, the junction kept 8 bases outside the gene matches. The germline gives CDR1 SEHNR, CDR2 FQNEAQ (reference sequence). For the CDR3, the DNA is TGTGCCAGCACCCCGGACAGGGTGGGCAATGAGCAGTTCTTC. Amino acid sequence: CASTPDRVGNEQFF.

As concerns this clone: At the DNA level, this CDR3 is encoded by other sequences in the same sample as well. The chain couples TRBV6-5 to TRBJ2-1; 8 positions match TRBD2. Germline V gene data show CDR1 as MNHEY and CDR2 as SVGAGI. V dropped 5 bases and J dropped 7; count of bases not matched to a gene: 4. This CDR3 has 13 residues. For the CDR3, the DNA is TGTGCCAGCAGTCTGACTAGCGCGAATGAGCAGTTCTTC. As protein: CASSLTSANEQFF.

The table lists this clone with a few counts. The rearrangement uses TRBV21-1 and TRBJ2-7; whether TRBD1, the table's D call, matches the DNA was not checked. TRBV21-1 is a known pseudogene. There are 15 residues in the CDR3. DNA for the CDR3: TGTGCCAGCAACGTCTGCGGGACAGAACACTACGAGCAGTACGTC. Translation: CASNVCGTEHYEQYV.

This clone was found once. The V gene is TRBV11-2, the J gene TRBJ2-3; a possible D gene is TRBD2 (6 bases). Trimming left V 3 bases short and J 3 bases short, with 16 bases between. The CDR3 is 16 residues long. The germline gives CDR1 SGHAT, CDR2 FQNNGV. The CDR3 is CASSFAKLGGTDTQYF. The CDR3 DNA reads TGTGCCAGCAGCTTTGCTAAGCTAGGAGGGACAGATACGCAGTATTTT. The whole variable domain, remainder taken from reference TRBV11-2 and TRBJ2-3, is EAGVAQSPRYKIIEKRQSVAFWCNPISGHATLYWYQQILGQGPKLLIQFQNNGVVDDSQLPKDRFSAERLKGVDSTLKIQPAKLEDSAVYLCASSFAKLGGTDTQYFGPGTRLTVL.

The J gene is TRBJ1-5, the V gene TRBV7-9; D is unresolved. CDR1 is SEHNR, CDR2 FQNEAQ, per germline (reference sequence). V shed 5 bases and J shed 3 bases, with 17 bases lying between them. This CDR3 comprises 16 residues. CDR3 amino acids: CASSVRVRGDNQPQHF. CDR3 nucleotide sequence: TGTGCCAGCAGCGTTCGGGTCCGGGGAGACAATCAGCCCCAGCATTTT.

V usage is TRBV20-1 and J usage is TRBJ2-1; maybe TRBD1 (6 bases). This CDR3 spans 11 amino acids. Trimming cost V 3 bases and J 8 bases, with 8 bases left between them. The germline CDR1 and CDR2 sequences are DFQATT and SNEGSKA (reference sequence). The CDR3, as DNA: TGCAGTGCTAGTGGGGGCGATGAGCAGTTCTTC. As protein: CSASGGDEQFF.

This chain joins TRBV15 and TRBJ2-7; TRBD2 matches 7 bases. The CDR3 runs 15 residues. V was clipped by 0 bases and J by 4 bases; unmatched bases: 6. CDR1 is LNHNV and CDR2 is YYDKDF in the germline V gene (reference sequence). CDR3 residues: CATSRDRASGYEQYV. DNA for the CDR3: TGTGCCACCAGCAGAGATCGGGCTAGCGGATACGAGCAGTACGTC.

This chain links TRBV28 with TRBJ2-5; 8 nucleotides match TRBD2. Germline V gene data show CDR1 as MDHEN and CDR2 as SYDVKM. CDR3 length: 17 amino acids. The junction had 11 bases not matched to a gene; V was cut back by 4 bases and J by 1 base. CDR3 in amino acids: CASSSGWGAGGQETQYF. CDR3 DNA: TGTGCCAGCAGTTCCGGATGGGGGGCGGGGGGCCAAGAGACCCAGTACTTC.

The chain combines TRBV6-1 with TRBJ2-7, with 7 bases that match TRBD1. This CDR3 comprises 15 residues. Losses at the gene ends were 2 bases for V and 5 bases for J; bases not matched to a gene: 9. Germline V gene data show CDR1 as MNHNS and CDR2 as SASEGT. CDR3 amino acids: CASSESGTELDEQYF. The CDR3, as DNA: TGTGCCAGCAGTGAATCCGGGACAGAGCTTGACGAGCAGTACTTC.

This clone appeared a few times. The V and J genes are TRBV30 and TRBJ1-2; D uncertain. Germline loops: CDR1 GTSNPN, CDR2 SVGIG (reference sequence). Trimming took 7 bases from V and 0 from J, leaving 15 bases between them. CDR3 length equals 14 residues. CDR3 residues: CAYRGDSANYGYTF. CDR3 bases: TGTGCCTACCGCGGGGATTCAGCTAACTATGGCTACACCTTC. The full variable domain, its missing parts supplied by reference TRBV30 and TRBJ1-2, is SQTIHQWPATLVQPVGSPLSLECTVEGTSNPNLYWYRQAAGRGLQLLFYSVGIGQISSEVPQNLSASRPQDRQFILSSKKLLLSDSGFYLCAYRGDSANYGYTFGSGTRLTVV.